The sequence of this T cell receptor (beta chain) was determined in a study of memory CD4+ T cells and cytomegalovirus serostatus. Whole-study findings and limits: The CMV-associated TCR signature appears largely within the CD4+ memory repertoire.

Produced via immunoSEQ multiplex PCR; TCRdb's table is partial and in-frame only. The sample consists of 35,000 to 50,000 clones, around three quarters of them appearing once. Concerning this clone itself: What it binds is not known.

Single viable CD3+CD4+CD8-CD45RO+ cells were sorted as the memory CD4+ T cells. The CDR3 length is 16 residues. The germline gives CDR1 GTSNPN, CDR2 SVGIG (reference sequence). V lost 0 bases and J 4 bases, leaving 18 bases between the germline ends. The rearrangement joins TRBV30 to TRBJ2-5, with D perhaps matching TRBD1 (5 bases). What was sequenced was memory CD4+ T cells from blood. The TCR comes from an adult in good health and CMV-seronegative. The CDR3 region has the DNA TGTGCCTGGAGTGTTGGGGCAGCCGGGTCAGCAGAGACCCAGTACTTC. This sequence encodes CAWSVGAAGSAETQYF.